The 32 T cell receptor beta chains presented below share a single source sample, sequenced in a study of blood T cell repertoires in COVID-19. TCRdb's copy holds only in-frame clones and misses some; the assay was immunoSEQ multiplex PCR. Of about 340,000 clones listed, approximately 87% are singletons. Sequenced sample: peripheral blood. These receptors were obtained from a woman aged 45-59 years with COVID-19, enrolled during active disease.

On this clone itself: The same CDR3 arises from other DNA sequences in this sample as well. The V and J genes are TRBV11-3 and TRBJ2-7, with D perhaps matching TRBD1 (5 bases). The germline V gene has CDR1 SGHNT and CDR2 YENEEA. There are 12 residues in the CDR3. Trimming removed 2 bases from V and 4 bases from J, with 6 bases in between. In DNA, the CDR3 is TGTGCCAGCAGCTTAAGGGGTTACGAGCAGTACTTC. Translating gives CASSLRGYEQYF.

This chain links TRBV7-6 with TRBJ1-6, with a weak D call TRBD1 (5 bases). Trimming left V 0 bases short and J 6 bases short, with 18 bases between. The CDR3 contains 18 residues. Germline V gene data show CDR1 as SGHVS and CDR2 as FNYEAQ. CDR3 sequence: CASSLALAGGPINSPLHF. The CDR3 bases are TGTGCCAGCAGCTTAGCCTTGGCGGGGGGTCCGATTAATTCACCCCTCCACTTT.

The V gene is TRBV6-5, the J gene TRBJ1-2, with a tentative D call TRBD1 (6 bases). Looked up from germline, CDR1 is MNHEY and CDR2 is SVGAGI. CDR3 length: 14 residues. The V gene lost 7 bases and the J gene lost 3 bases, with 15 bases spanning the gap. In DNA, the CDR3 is TGTGCCAGCACCTTACAGGGCTTGGACTATGGCTACACCTTC. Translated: CASTLQGLDYGYTF.

CDR3 amino acids: CASSLLGGQGTGELFF. The CDR3 nucleotides read TGTGCCAGCAGCTTATTAGGGGGCCAGGGCACCGGGGAGCTGTTTTTT. The chain has TRBV11-1 and TRBJ2-2; 7 nucleotides match TRBD1. V dropped 2 bases and J dropped 4; count of bases not matched to a gene: 7. CDR1 and CDR2 from the germline V gene are SGHAT and FQDESV (reference sequence). This CDR3 has 16 residues.

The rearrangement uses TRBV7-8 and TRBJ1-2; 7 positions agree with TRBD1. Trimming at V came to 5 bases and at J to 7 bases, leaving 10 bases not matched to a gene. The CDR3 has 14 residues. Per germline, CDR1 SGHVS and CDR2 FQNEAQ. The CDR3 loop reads CASSPPRQGGGYTF. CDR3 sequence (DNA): TGTGCCAGCAGCCCTCCCAGACAGGGAGGTGGCTACACCTTC. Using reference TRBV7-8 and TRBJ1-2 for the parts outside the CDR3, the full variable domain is GAGVSQSPRYKVAKRGQDVALRCDPISGHVSLFWYQQALGQGPEFLTYFQNEAQLDKSGLPSDRFFAERPEGSVSTLKIQRTQQEDSAVYLCASSPPRQGGGYTFGSGTRLTVV.

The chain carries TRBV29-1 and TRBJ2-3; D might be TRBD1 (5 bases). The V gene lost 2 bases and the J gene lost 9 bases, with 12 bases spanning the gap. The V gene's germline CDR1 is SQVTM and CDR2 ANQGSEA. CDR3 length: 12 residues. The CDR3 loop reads CSVEQGIDTQYF. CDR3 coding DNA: TGCAGCGTTGAACAGGGCATCGACACGCAGTATTTT.

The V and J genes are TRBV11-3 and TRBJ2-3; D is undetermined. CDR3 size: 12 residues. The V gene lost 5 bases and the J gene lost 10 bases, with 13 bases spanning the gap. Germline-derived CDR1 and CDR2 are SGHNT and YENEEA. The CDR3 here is CASSVGLSAQYF. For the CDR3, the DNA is TGTGCCAGCAGCGTGGGCCTTTCGGCGCAGTATTTT.

DNA of the CDR3: TGCGCCAGCAGCTTGGGGTGGCAGGGTCTGGACGAGCAGTACTTC. Translated: CASSLGWQGLDEQYF. This rearrangement joins TRBV5-1 to TRBJ2-7; D may be TRBD1 (5 bases). Trimming left V 0 bases short and J 5 bases short, with 15 bases between. The length of the CDR3 is 15 residues. Germline V CDR1 and CDR2: SGHRS, YFSETQ.

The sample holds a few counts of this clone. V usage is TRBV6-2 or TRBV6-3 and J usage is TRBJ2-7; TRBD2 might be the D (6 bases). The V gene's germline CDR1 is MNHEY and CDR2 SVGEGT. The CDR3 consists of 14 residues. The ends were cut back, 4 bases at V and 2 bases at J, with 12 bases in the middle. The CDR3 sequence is CASSSVGGTYEQYF. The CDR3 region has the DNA TGTGCCAGCAGTTCCGTGGGAGGAACCTACGAGCAGTACTTC.

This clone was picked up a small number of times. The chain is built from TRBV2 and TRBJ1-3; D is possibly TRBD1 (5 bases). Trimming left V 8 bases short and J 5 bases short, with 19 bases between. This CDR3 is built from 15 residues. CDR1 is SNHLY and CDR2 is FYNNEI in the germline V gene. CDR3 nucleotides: TGTGCCAGCTCCGTGGAACAGGCGCAGAGAAACACCATATATTTT. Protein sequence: CASSVEQAQRNTIYF.

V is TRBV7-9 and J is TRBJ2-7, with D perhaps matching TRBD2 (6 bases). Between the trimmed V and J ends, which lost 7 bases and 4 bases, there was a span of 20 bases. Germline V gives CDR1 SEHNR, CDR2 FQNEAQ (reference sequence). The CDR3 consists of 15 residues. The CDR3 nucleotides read TGTGCCAGCACCGTCCCAACCGGGACTCGGTACGAGCAGTACTTC. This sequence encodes CASTVPTGTRYEQYF.

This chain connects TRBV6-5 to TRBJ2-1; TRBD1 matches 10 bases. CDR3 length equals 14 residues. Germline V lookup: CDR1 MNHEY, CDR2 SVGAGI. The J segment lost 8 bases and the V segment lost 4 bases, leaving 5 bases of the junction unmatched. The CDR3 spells CASSWTGGNDEQFF. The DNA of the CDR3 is TGTGCCAGCAGTTGGACAGGGGGGAACGATGAGCAGTTCTTC.

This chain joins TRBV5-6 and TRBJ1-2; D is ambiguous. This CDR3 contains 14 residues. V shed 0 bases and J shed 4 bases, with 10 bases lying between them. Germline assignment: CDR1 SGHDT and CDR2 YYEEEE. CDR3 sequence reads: CASSLDRRLYGYTF. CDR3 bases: TGTGCCAGCAGCTTGGATCGCAGGCTCTATGGCTACACCTTC.

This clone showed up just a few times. This CDR3 reads CASSLSDEVGSEQYF. CDR3 DNA: TGTGCCAGCAGCTTGTCCGACGAAGTGGGGAGCGAGCAGTACTTC. The genes are TRBV7-9 and TRBJ2-7, with D possibly matching TRBD2 (5 bases). Looked up from germline, CDR1 is SEHNR and CDR2 is FQNEAQ (reference sequence). The V end lost 3 bases, the J end lost 6 bases, and 18 bases lay between the germline ends. The CDR3 consists of 15 residues.

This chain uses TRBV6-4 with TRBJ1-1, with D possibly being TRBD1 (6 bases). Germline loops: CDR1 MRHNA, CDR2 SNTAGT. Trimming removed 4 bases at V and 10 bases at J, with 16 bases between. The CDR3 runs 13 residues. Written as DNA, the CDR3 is TGTGCCAGCAGTGGCGACAGGATCGGTGGAGCTTTCTTT. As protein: CASSGDRIGGAFF.

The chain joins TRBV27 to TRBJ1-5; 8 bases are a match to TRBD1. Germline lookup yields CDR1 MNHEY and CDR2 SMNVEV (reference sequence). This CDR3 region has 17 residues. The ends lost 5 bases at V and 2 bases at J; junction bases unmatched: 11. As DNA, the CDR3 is TGTGCCAGCAGTAATCAGGGGGCGTATCTGGGCAATCAGCCCCAGCATTTT. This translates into CASSNQGAYLGNQPQHF.

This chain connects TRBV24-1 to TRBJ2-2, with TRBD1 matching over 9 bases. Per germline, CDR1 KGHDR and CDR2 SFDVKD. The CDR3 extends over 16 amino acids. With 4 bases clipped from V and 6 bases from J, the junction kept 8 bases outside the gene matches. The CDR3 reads CATSDEDRGDPGELFF. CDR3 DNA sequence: TGTGCCACCAGTGACGAGGACAGGGGTGACCCCGGGGAGCTGTTTTTT.

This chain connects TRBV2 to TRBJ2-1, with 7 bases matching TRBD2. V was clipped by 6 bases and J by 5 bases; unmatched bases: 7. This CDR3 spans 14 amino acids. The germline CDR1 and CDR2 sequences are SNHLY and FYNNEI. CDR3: CASRTSEVNNEQFF. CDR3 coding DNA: TGTGCCAGCAGAACTAGCGAGGTAAACAATGAGCAGTTCTTC.

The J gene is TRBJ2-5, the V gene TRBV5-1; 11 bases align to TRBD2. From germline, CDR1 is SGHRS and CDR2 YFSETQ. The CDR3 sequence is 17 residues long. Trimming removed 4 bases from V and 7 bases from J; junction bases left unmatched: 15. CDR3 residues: CASSAVPGLAARGTQYF. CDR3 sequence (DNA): TGCGCCAGCAGCGCCGTCCCGGGACTAGCGGCAAGAGGGACCCAGTACTTC.

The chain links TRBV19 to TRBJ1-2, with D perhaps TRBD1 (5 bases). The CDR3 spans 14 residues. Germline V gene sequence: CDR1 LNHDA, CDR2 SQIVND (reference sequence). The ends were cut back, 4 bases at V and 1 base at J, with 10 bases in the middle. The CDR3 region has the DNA TGTGCCAGTAGTACTCGGGGGATTAACTATGGCTACACCTTC. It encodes CASSTRGINYGYTF. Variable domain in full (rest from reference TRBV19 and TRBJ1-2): DGGITQSPKYLFRKEGQNVTLSCEQNLNHDAMYWYRQDPGQGLRLIYYSQIVNDFQKGDIAEGYSVSREKKESFPLTVTSAQKNPTAFYLCASSTRGINYGYTFGSGTRLTVV.

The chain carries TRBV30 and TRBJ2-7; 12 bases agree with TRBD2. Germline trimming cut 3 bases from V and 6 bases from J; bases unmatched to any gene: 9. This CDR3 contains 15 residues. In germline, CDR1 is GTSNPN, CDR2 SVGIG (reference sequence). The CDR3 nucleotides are TGTGCCTGGAGCCTCCTAGCGGGAGGGCAGGGCGAGCAGTACTTC. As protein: CAWSLLAGGQGEQYF.

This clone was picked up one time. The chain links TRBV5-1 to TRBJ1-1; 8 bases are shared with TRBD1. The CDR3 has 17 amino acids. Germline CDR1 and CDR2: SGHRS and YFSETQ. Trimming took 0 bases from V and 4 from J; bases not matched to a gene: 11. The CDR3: CASSLEPPNTGGTEAFF. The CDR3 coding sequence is TGCGCCAGCAGCTTGGAACCGCCCAATACAGGGGGCACTGAAGCTTTCTTT.

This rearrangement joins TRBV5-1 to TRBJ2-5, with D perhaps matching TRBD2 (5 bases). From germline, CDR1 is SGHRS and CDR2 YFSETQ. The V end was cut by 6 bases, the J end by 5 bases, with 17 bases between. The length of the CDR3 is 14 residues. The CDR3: CASKVAPMGETQYF. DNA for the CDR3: TGCGCCAGCAAGGTAGCGCCGATGGGGGAGACCCAGTACTTC.

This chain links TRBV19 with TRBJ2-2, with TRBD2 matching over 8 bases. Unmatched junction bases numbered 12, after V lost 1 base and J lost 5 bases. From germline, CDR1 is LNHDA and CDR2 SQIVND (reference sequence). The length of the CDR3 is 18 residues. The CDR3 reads CASSIGGLELASTGELFF. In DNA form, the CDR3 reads TGTGCCAGTAGTATAGGGGGACTAGAGCTTGCGTCGACCGGGGAGCTGTTTTTT.

Here the CDR3 DNA reads TGTGCCAGTAGTGCTGGAGAAGCGGGTGCGAGCACAGATACGCAGTATTTT. Its protein is CASSAGEAGASTDTQYF. The chain joins TRBV19 to TRBJ2-3; D is possibly TRBD2 (6 bases). Per germline, CDR1 LNHDA and CDR2 SQIVND (reference sequence). The CDR3 sequence is 17 residues long. The V end was cut by 5 bases, the J end by 0 bases, with 18 bases between.

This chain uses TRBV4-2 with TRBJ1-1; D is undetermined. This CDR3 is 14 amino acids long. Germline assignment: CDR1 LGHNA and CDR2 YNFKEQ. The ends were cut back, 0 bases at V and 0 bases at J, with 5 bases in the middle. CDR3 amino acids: CASSQDLLNTEAFF. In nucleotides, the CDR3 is TGTGCCAGCAGCCAAGATCTCTTGAACACTGAAGCTTTCTTT.

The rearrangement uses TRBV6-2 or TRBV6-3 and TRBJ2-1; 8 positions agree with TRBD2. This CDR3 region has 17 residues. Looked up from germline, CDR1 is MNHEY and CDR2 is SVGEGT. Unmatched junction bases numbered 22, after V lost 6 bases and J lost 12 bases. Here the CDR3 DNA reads TGTGCCAGCAGACCTAGCTCCTCCGGGACTAGATACTTTGGGCAGTTCTTC. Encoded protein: CASRPSSSGTRYFGQFF.

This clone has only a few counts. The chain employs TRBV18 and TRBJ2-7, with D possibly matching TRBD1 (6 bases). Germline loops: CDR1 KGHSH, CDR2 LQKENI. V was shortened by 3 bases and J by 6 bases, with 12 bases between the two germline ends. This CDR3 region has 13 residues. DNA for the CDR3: TGTGCCAGCTCACCTAATACAGGGCTCGAGCAGTACTTC. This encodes CASSPNTGLEQYF.

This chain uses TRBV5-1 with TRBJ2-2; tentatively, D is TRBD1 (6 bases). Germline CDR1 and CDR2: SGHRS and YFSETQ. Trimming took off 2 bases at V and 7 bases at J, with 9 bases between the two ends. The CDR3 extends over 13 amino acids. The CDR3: CASSFGQSGELFF. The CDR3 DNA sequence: TGCGCCAGCAGCTTCGGACAGAGCGGGGAGCTGTTTTTT. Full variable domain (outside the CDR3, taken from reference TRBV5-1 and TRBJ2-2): KAGVTQTPRYLIKTRGQQVTLSCSPISGHRSVSWYQQTPGQGLQFLFEYFSETQRNKGNFPGRFSGRQFSNSRSEMNVSTLELGDSALYLCASSFGQSGELFFGEGSRLTVL.

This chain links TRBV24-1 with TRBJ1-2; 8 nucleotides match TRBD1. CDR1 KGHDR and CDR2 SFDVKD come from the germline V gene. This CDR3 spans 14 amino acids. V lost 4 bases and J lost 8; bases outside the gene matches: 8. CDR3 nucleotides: TGTGCCACCAGTGACCTGGACAGGGTGAACGGCTACACCTTC. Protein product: CATSDLDRVNGYTF.

The CDR3 DNA follows: TGCGCCAGCAGCCAGGACAGGGGAATTGGGACCCAGTACTTC. Translating gives CASSQDRGIGTQYF. The genes are TRBV4-3 and TRBJ2-5; 9 bases line up with TRBD1. Germline V CDR1 and CDR2: LGHNA, YSLEER. V was clipped by 3 bases and J by 7 bases; unmatched bases: 6. The CDR3 sequence is 14 residues long.

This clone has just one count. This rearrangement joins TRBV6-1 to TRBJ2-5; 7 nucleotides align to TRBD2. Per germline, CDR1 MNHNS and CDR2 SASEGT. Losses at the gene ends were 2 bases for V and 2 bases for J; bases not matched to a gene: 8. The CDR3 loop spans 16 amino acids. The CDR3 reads CASSESHGGTQETQYF. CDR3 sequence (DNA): TGTGCCAGCAGTGAATCCCACGGGGGGACTCAAGAGACCCAGTACTTC.